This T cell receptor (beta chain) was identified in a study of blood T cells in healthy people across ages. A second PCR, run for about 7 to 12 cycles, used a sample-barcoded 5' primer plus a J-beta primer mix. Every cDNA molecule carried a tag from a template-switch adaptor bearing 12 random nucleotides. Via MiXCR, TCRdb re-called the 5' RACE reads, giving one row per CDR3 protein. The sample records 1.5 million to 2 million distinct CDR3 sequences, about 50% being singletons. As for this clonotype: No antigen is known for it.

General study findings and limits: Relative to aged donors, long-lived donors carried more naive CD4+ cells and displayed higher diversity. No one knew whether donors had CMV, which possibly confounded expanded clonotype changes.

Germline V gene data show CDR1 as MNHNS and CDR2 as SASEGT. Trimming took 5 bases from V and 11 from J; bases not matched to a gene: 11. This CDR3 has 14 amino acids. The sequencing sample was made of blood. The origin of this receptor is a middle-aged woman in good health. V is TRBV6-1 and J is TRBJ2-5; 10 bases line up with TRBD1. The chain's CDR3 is CASSRQGAIGEQYF. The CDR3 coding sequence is TGTGCCAGCAGTAGACAGGGGGCTATCGGGGAGCAGTACTTC.